This is a list of T cell receptor beta chains from one sample in a study of shared clonotypes between healthy human individuals. Some clones are missing from TCRdb's copy, which holds only in-frame ones; the method was immunoSEQ multiplex PCR. The table shows more than 2,000,000 clones, with 90% to 95% occurring only once. The sample taken for sequencing was naive CD4+ T cells from PBMCs. The receptors shown here come from a man between 18 and 29 years old in good health. Some clones in this sample may be carry-over from other donors' samples. Both conserved end residues are part of each CDR3.

J gene: TRBJ2-6
V gene: TRBV6-5
CDR3 protein: CASRDRVNGANVLTF

J gene: TRBJ1-5
V gene: TRBV7-3
CDR3 protein: CASSLYRNQPQHF

J gene: TRBJ1-5
V gene: TRBV28
CDR3 protein: CASSLEGSNQPQHF

J gene: TRBJ1-5
V gene: TRBV5-8
CDR3 protein: CASSLRGISNQPQHF

J gene: TRBJ1-1
V gene: TRBV28
CDR3 protein: CASSLPGGWTEAFF

J gene: TRBJ1-3
V gene: TRBV7-6
CDR3 protein: CASSLVNRAGNTIYF

J gene: TRBJ1-5
V gene: TRBV5-8
CDR3 protein: CASNYLYGTGFNQPQHF

J gene: TRBJ2-3
V gene: TRBV19
CDR3 protein: CASTGGRGSTDTQYF

J gene: TRBJ1-2
V gene: TRBV5-5
CDR3 protein: CASRLTGIPGYTF

J gene: TRBJ2-1
V gene: TRBV5-1
CDR3 protein: CASWGGGNEQFF

J gene: TRBJ2-3
V gene: TRBV25-1
CDR3 protein: CASSGQGWVLPDTQYF

J gene: TRBJ1-4
V gene: TRBV5-6
CDR3 protein: CASSLGGGTDYEKLFF

J gene: TRBJ1-2
V gene: TRBV7-2
CDR3 protein: CASSLAARGDYGYTF

J gene: TRBJ2-4
V gene: TRBV6-1
CDR3 protein: CASSGTGGENIQYF

J gene: TRBJ1-2
V gene: TRBV28
CDR3 protein: CAIARGLGYTF

J gene: TRBJ2-7
V gene: TRBV5-1
CDR3 protein: CASSLGVRQGGIEQYF

J gene: TRBJ2-3
V gene: TRBV10-3
CDR3 protein: CAISGTGDLSTQYF

J gene: TRBJ1-4
V gene: TRBV25-1
CDR3 protein: CASSEYRGSNEKLFF

J gene: TRBJ2-4
V gene: TRBV9
CDR3 protein: CASSVVWGVAKNIQYF

J gene: TRBJ2-2
V gene: TRBV7-3
CDR3 protein: CASSSGTRGTGELFF

J gene: TRBJ1-1
V gene: TRBV7-9
CDR3 protein: CASSATGIEAFF

J gene: TRBJ2-5
V gene: TRBV19
CDR3 protein: CASSLAFQETQYF

J gene: TRBJ1-3
V gene: TRBV5-1
CDR3 protein: CASSLGRSVKGYSGNTIYF

J gene: TRBJ1-1
V gene: TRBV2
CDR3 protein: CASSVTANTEAFF

J gene: TRBJ2-3
V gene: TRBV28
CDR3 protein: CASSWLAGTTDTQYF

J gene: TRBJ1-4
V gene: TRBV30
CDR3 protein: CAWEGGANEKLFF

J gene: TRBJ2-5
V gene: TRBV6-1
CDR3 protein: CASRTGRETQYF

J gene: TRBJ2-1
V gene: TRBV7-2
CDR3 protein: CASSLAGTSGGPYFF

J gene: TRBJ2-7
V gene: TRBV7-3
CDR3 protein: CASSLVSGVPYEQYF

J gene: TRBJ1-1
V gene: TRBV7-9
CDR3 protein: CASSPRAAGGNTEAFF

J gene: TRBJ2-1
V gene: TRBV11-2
CDR3 protein: CASSLGTGGGEQFF